Listed below are T cell receptor beta chains from one sample, sequenced in a study of cytomegalovirus exposure and HLA in healthy donors. TCRdb's copy holds only in-frame clones and misses some; the assay was immunoSEQ multiplex PCR. The sample carries approximately 120,000 clones, roughly 82% recorded once. Sequenced material: PBMCs. The receptors originated from a man aged 40-55 years in good health and CMV-seropositive. CDR3s include the opening cysteine and the closing phenylalanine or tryptophan. A D gene is named only where the DNA matches it firmly. A row's size may be missing; if present it is once, few, many or a size class.

J | D | V | size | DNA | CDR3
TRBJ1-1 | TRBD1 | TRBV9 | NA | TGTGCCAGCAGCGTGGGACAGGGGGCTGCTGAAGCTTTCTTT | CASSVGQGAAEAFF
TRBJ2-5 | NA | TRBV4-3 | few | TGCGCCAGCAGCCAACTGCCAGGCCAAGAGACCCAGTACTTC | CASSQLPGQETQYF
TRBJ1-6 | NA | TRBV7-2 | NA | TGTGCCAGCAGCTTAGAAGCGGTCGCCCTGCACTTT | CASSLEAVALHF
TRBJ2-1 | TRBD1 | TRBV5-1 | NA | TGCGCCAGCAGCTTGGCAGGGACAGGGGACAATGAGCAGTTCTTC | CASSLAGTGDNEQFF
TRBJ1-2 | NA | TRBV5-5 | NA | TGTGCCAGCAGCTTGTTTGAGTATGGCTACACCTTC | CASSLFEYGYTF
TRBJ2-1 | NA | TRBV9 | NA | TGTGCCAGCAGCGGTATTCATGAGCAGTTCTTC | CASSGIHEQFF
TRBJ2-7 | NA | TRBV6-5 | NA | TGTGCCAGCAGTTACGACACGTCCTCCTACGAGCAGTACTTC | CASSYDTSSYEQYF
TRBJ2-1 | NA | TRBV5-1 | NA | TGCGCCAGCAGCCCAGGGAGGGGGGGTTCCTACAATGAGCAGTTCTTC | CASSPGRGGSYNEQFF
TRBJ1-2 | TRBD1 | TRBV28 | once | TGTGCCAGCAGCCTACAGGGGGGCTATGGCTACACCTTC | CASSLQGGYGYTF
TRBJ1-6 | NA | TRBV11-3 | NA | TGTGCCAGCAGCTTAGACGCGTGGAATTCACCCCTCCACTTT | CASSLDAWNSPLHF
TRBJ1-1 | NA | TRBV11-1 | NA | TGTGCCAGCAGCTTAGGTCCCGACAGGAGGAACACTGAAGCTTTCTTT | CASSLGPDRRNTEAFF
TRBJ2-2 | TRBD2 | TRBV5-4 | NA | TGTGCCAGCAGCAGCGGGGTTGCCACCGGGGAGCTGTTTTTT | CASSSGVATGELFF
TRBJ1-1 | NA | TRBV15 | NA | TGTGCCACCAGCAGATCCGACAGTCTGAACACTGAAGCTTTCTTT | CATSRSDSLNTEAFF
TRBJ1-2 | NA | TRBV7-2 | NA | TGTGCCAGCCGAGGAGCGGACAGCCTCTATGGCTACACCTTC | CASRGADSLYGYTF
TRBJ2-1 | TRBD1 | TRBV11-2 | NA | TGTGCCAGCAGCAACGGACAGGGTGCTGGTGAGCAGTTCTTC | CASSNGQGAGEQFF
TRBJ2-1 | NA | TRBV6-6 | NA | TGTGCCAGCAGTCCCTCCCCGGCTAGGTACAATGAGCAGTTCTTC | CASSPSPARYNEQFF
TRBJ1-3 | NA | TRBV11-1 | NA | TGTGCCAGCAGTTCCGGACAGACTGGAAACACCATATATTTT | CASSSGQTGNTIYF
TRBJ1-2 | NA | TRBV7-2 | NA | TGTGCCAGCAGCTTAGATCAGGGGTCATACTATGGCTACACCTTC | CASSLDQGSYYGYTF
TRBJ2-7 | TRBD1 | TRBV19 | NA | TGTGCCAGTAGTATTATCGGGCAGGGGGACTACGAGCAGTACTTC | CASSIIGQGDYEQYF
TRBJ1-2 | NA | TRBV4-1 | NA | TGCGCCAGCAGCCAAAGGCGTGAGGGGGGGGGAGGCTACACCTTC | CASSQRREGGGGYTF
TRBJ2-2 | NA | TRBV11-3 | NA | TGTGCCAGCAGCCTCAGCGGGGAGCTGTTTTTT | CASSLSGELFF
TRBJ2-1 | NA | TRBV2 | NA | TGTGCCAGCAGTGAAGTCTCCGAACTTGATGAGCAGTTCTTC | CASSEVSELDEQFF
TRBJ1-1 | TRBD1 | TRBV27 | NA | TGTGCCAGCAGTCCGGGACAGGGGGGGATGAACACTGAAGCTTTCTTT | CASSPGQGGMNTEAFF
TRBJ2-3 | TRBD2 | TRBV7-9 | few | TGTGCCAGCAGCTTAGCTTCTAGCGGGGGAGCGGGTACGCAGTATTTT | CASSLASSGGAGTQYF
TRBJ2-7 | TRBD1 | TRBV6-4 | NA | TGTGCCAGCAGTGACCTAGGGTGGACAGGGAGGTCCTACGAGCAGTACTTC | CASSDLGWTGRSYEQYF
TRBJ2-7 | TRBD2 | TRBV29-1 | NA | TGCAGCGTTGAAGGCGGGGCGGGGGGGGTTTCCGAGCAGTACTTC | CSVEGGAGGVSEQYF